This entry lists 8 T cell receptor beta chains sequenced from one sample in a study of stem cell transplantation in POMP-related autoinflammatory disease (dated by TCRdb to 2020 to 2022). Taken with the paper, the label for time point translates to: before hematopoietic stem cell transplant. Libraries were built with the immunoSEQ multiplex PCR assay. TCRdb took over this immuneACCESS table, retaining in-frame rearrangements with V and J assigned. Such tables are incomplete; in checked studies, under half of the missing clones stem from an unresolved V gene, and the remainder is unexplained. For this sample the table gives more than 20,000 clones, of which 82% were detected only once. The ten largest clones capture less than 3% of the sample. The material sequenced was CD4+ T cells from PBMCs, taken before stem cell transplantation. These receptors originate from a human donor with POMP-related autoinflammation and immune dysregulation (PRAID).

V gene TRBV18 combines with J gene TRBJ2-3, with a tentative D call TRBD2 (5 bases). Germline CDR1 and CDR2: KGHSH and LQKENI. There are 15 residues in the CDR3. V was pared by 3 bases and J by 0 bases, with 10 bases between. This chain's CDR3 is CASSPGTGSTDTQYF. The CDR3 DNA sequence: TGTGCCAGCTCACCTGGAACGGGAAGCACAGATACGCAGTATTTT.

V is TRBV5-1 and J is TRBJ2-2; 7 bases align to TRBD2. Germline values: CDR1 SGHRS, CDR2 YFSETQ. The J segment lost 6 bases and the V segment lost 4 bases, leaving 12 bases of the junction unmatched. The CDR3 loop spans 16 amino acids. CDR3 loop: CASSPRGGVGSGELFF. Here the CDR3 DNA reads TGCGCCAGCAGCCCCCGGGGAGGGGTCGGGTCCGGGGAGCTGTTTTTT.

The rearrangement uses TRBV7-6 and TRBJ2-3; D might be TRBD1 or TRBD2, each matching 5 bases. This CDR3 has 15 residues. Germline-derived CDR1 and CDR2 are SGHVS and FNYEAQ. V lost 4 bases, J lost 4 bases, and 15 bases lay in between. CDR3 loop: CASSSRDGRADTQYF. The CDR3 nucleotides are TGTGCCAGCAGCTCCCGGGACGGAAGGGCAGATACGCAGTATTTT.

The table lists this clone with a few counts. This sequence joins TRBV5-4 and TRBJ2-7; TRBD1 agrees at 8 bases. Germline V gives CDR1 SGHNT, CDR2 YYREEE (reference sequence). V shed 4 bases and J 3 bases; nucleotides not matched to a gene: 9. The CDR3 consists of 15 residues. The CDR3 DNA follows: TGTGCCAGCAGCGCCGGTACTACAGGGGGCTACGAGCAGTACTTC. Translating gives CASSAGTTGGYEQYF.

This chain joins TRBV18 and TRBJ2-5; tentatively, D is TRBD2 (6 bases). The V and J ends lost 4 bases and 3 bases respectively, with 18 bases between them. The CDR3 runs to 16 residues. The germline CDR1 and CDR2 sequences are KGHSH and LQKENI. The DNA for the CDR3 is TGTGCCAGCTCACTATCGACGGGACTTAGAGAAGAGACCCAGTACTTC. It specifies CASSLSTGLREETQYF.

The chain employs TRBV5-1 and TRBJ2-1; 14 bases match TRBD2. The CDR3 has 17 amino acids. The ends lost 3 bases at V and 3 bases at J; junction bases unmatched: 5. The germline gives CDR1 SGHRS, CDR2 YFSETQ. CDR3 sequence: CASSSGLAGAVYNEQFF. CDR3 nucleotides: TGCGCCAGCAGCTCGGGACTAGCGGGGGCAGTCTACAATGAGCAGTTCTTC.

The CDR3 region is CASAEPEGGNTEAFF. The CDR3 bases are TGTGCTAGTGCCGAACCCGAGGGGGGGAACACTGAAGCTTTCTTT. This chain joins TRBV12-5 and TRBJ1-1; possibly TRBD1 for D (6 bases). This CDR3 contains 15 residues. Trimming took 7 bases from V and 1 from J, leaving 16 bases between them. The germline CDR1 and CDR2 sequences are LGHNT and FRNRAP.

V is TRBV5-4 and J is TRBJ2-3; TRBD2 matches at 8 bases. The CDR3 is made up of 14 amino acids. CDR1 and CDR2 from the germline V gene are SGHNT and YYREEE (reference sequence). Trimming took 1 base from V and 6 from J; bases not matched to a gene: 4. CDR3 sequence (DNA): TGTGCCAGCAGCTTGACTAGCGGAGGGGATACGCAGTATTTT. Translating gives CASSLTSGGDTQYF.